Following are 23 T cell receptor beta chains from one sample sequenced in a study of blood T cell repertoires in COVID-19. TCRdb's copy holds only in-frame clones and misses some; the assay was immunoSEQ multiplex PCR. The top ten clones hold around 6.3% of a sample with over 300,000 clones, nearly 90% of them seen once. The sample taken for sequencing was peripheral blood. The receptor set was obtained from a man aged 18 to 30 with active or convalescent COVID-19.

The rearrangement joins TRBV9 to TRBJ2-7, with 8 nucleotides matching TRBD1. CDR1 is SGDLS, CDR2 YYNGEE, per germline. V shed 4 bases and J 7 bases; nucleotides not matched to a gene: 7. The CDR3 is made up of 13 amino acids. CDR3 bases: TGTGCCAGCAGCCCCCAGGGGGCATGGGAGCAGTACTTC. Its translation: CASSPQGAWEQYF.

This clone came up a few times. V gene TRBV11-3 combines with J gene TRBJ2-3, with D uncertain. With 4 bases removed from V and 1 base from J, the gap between germline ends came to 15 bases. CDR1 and CDR2 (germline): SGHNT, YENEEA. The CDR3 is made up of 16 amino acids. The CDR3 sequence is CASSSGASPRTDTQYF. The CDR3 DNA sequence: TGTGCCAGCAGCTCGGGTGCGAGTCCCCGCACAGATACGCAGTATTTT.

The chain recombines TRBV7-9 with TRBJ1-4; 9 bases align to TRBD1. This CDR3 contains 13 residues. V was clipped by 9 bases and J by 8 bases; unmatched bases: 7. Germline V gene data show CDR1 as SEHNR and CDR2 as FQNEAQ (reference sequence). CDR3 residues: CASTGTGNEKLFF. The CDR3 DNA reads TGTGCCAGTACCGGGACAGGGAACGAAAAACTGTTTTTT.

In this sample, this clone turned up a few times. The DNA of the CDR3 is TGTGCCACAGAAAGGGACAGATACAATGAGCAGTTCTTC. Translation gives CATERDRYNEQFF. V and J are TRBV6-6 and TRBJ2-1; 7 bases are shared with TRBD1. Germline loops: CDR1 MNHNY, CDR2 SVGAGI (reference sequence). This CDR3 is 13 amino acids long. V was pared by 10 bases and J by 4 bases, with 7 bases of the junction left unmatched.

The chain is built from TRBV7-2 and TRBJ1-1; D might be TRBD1 (5 bases). The CDR3 has 12 residues. Trimming took 10 bases from V and 1 from J, leaving 10 bases between them. The V gene's germline CDR1 is SGHTA and CDR2 FQGNSA. The CDR3 sequence is CATGHPNTEAFF. Written as DNA, the CDR3 is TGTGCCACCGGACACCCGAACACTGAAGCTTTCTTT.

The chain is built from TRBV19 and TRBJ2-7; D is possibly TRBD2 (6 bases). Germline V gene sequence: CDR1 LNHDA, CDR2 SQIVND (reference sequence). V lost 6 bases and J 2 bases, leaving 11 bases between the germline ends. The CDR3 extends over 13 amino acids. CDR3 loop: CASSLAGTYEQYF. CDR3 nucleotide sequence: TGTGCCAGTAGCCTGGCGGGGACCTACGAGCAGTACTTC.

The J gene is TRBJ2-1, the V gene TRBV4-2; 15 bases match TRBD2. V shed 5 bases, J shed 5 bases, and the junction held 7 bases outside the gene matches. Germline V CDR1 and CDR2: LGHNA, YNFKEQ. This CDR3 is 17 amino acids long. The CDR3 protein is CASSSRTSGGVDNEQFF. CDR3 bases: TGTGCCAGCAGCTCTCGGACTAGCGGGGGGGTAGACAATGAGCAGTTCTTC.

The V call is TRBV6-2 or TRBV6-3, the J call TRBJ1-5, with D possibly TRBD1 on 6 matching bases. Deletions cut 5 bases from V and 2 bases from J, with 10 bases between. Per the germline V gene, CDR1 is MNHEY and CDR2 is SVGEGT. The CDR3 extends over 14 amino acids. Here the CDR3 reads CASSQQGRNQPQHF. The CDR3 DNA sequence: TGTGCCAGCAGTCAACAGGGTCGCAATCAGCCCCAGCATTTT.

The chain links TRBV28 to TRBJ2-2; D is unresolved. The CDR3 covers 14 residues. Trimming removed 3 bases from V and 3 bases from J, with 8 bases in between. Germline V gene data show CDR1 as MDHEN and CDR2 as SYDVKM. The CDR3 DNA is TGTGCCAGCAGTTTGGCCGGGTACACCGGGGAGCTGTTTTTT. As protein: CASSLAGYTGELFF.

V gene TRBV7-9 combines with J gene TRBJ1-1; perhaps TRBD1 as D (6 bases). Germline V gene data show CDR1 as SEHNR and CDR2 as FQNEAQ (reference sequence). This CDR3 is 14 amino acids long. The V end lost 5 bases, the J end lost 2 bases, and 12 bases lay between the germline ends. The CDR3 protein is CASSIQGVNTEAFF. The CDR3 DNA is TGTGCCAGCAGCATACAGGGCGTTAACACTGAAGCTTTCTTT.

Only one count was recorded for this clone. This chain connects TRBV10-3 to TRBJ2-7; maybe TRBD1 (6 bases). V was trimmed by 4 bases and J by 3 bases, leaving 10 bases between them. CDR3 length: 13 amino acids. Germline V lookup: CDR1 ENHRY, CDR2 SYGVKD. Here the CDR3 reads CAISARQVYEQYF. CDR3 coding DNA: TGTGCCATCAGTGCTAGACAGGTCTACGAGCAGTACTTC.

The chain links TRBV11-3 to TRBJ2-1, with 13 bases that match TRBD2. V was pared by 1 base and J by 7 bases, with 4 bases of the junction left unmatched. This CDR3 region has 16 residues. Germline V gives CDR1 SGHNT, CDR2 YENEEA. The CDR3 loop reads CASSLVGLAGANEQFF. The CDR3 region has the DNA TGTGCCAGCAGCTTAGTTGGACTAGCGGGGGCTAATGAGCAGTTCTTC. Full variable domain (remainder filled in from reference TRBV11-3 and TRBJ2-1): EAGVVQSPRYKIIEKKQPVAFWCNPISGHNTLYWYLQNLGQGPELLIRYENEEAVDDSQLPKDRFSAERLKGVDSTLKIQPAELGDSAVYLCASSLVGLAGANEQFFGPGTRLTVL.

The gene calls are TRBV27 and TRBJ2-7, with TRBD1 identical over 9 bases. There are 17 residues in the CDR3. CDR1 and CDR2 from the germline V gene are MNHEY and SMNVEV (reference sequence). The J segment lost 6 bases and the V segment lost 5 bases, leaving 17 bases of the junction unmatched. This chain's CDR3 is CASSPPGGQGGRFEQYF. CDR3 sequence (DNA): TGTGCCAGCAGTCCCCCGGGGGGACAGGGAGGGCGTTTCGAGCAGTACTTC.

V and J are TRBV28 and TRBJ1-5; 7 nucleotides line up with TRBD1. V dropped 5 bases and J dropped 7; count of bases not matched to a gene: 5. Per germline, CDR1 MDHEN and CDR2 SYDVKM. This CDR3 has 13 residues. The CDR3 is CASSAGGGQPQHF. The DNA of the CDR3 is TGTGCCAGCAGTGCAGGGGGAGGACAGCCCCAGCATTTT.

This chain connects TRBV6-5 to TRBJ2-3; 7 bases are a match to TRBD2. V trimming: 6 bases; J trimming: 2 bases; junction bases outside the gene matches: 8. Germline V gene sequence: CDR1 MNHEY, CDR2 SVGAGI. The CDR3 has 15 amino acids. CDR3 bases: TGTGCCAGCAGGCAGTTAGCGGGTCTCACAGATACGCAGTATTTT. It specifies CASRQLAGLTDTQYF.

V and J are TRBV3-1 (or the pseudogene TRBV3-2) and TRBJ2-7; D unresolved. The CDR3 spans 14 residues. CDR1 is LGHDT, CDR2 YNNKEL, per germline (reference sequence). Trimming took off 0 bases at V and 1 base at J, with 7 bases between the two ends. This chain's CDR3 is CASSQDLSSYEQYF. In nucleotides, the CDR3 is TGTGCCAGCAGCCAAGATTTGAGTTCCTACGAGCAGTACTTC.

V gene TRBV18 combines with J gene TRBJ2-5; 7 bases map to TRBD2. Germline V lookup: CDR1 KGHSH, CDR2 LQKENI. The CDR3 length is 16 residues. V lost 2 bases and J lost 0; bases outside the gene matches: 6. The CDR3 coding sequence is TGTGCCAGCTCACCAAACCCAGCGGGGCACCAAGAGACCCAGTACTTC. Translation gives CASSPNPAGHQETQYF.

Details on this clone: Germline is not matched at one junction end, which may reflect a read error. The CDR3 reads CSFWDTSLIF. The CDR3 coding sequence is TGCAGCTTCTGGGACACCAGTTTGATCTTC. The rearrangement uses TRBV29-1 and TRBJ2-1; D perhaps matches TRBD1 (6 bases). This CDR3 is built from 10 residues. Germline CDR1 SQVTM, CDR2 ANQGSEA.

The chain uses TRBV28 and TRBJ2-2, with 7 nucleotides matching TRBD1. The CDR3 is 15 residues long. V was clipped by 5 bases and J by 6 bases; unmatched bases: 9. The germline V gene has CDR1 MDHEN and CDR2 SYDVKM. CDR3: CASSPGQFVSGELFF. The CDR3 nucleotides read TGTGCCAGCAGTCCGGGACAGTTCGTTTCCGGGGAGCTGTTTTTT.

This chain links TRBV6-5 with TRBJ2-7, with TRBD2 matching 10 bases. Germline lookup yields CDR1 MNHEY and CDR2 SVGAGI. The CDR3 loop spans 15 amino acids. The trim removed 1 base at V and 3 bases at J, leaving 3 bases unmatched. CDR3 loop: CASSYFGLADYEQYF. As DNA, the CDR3 is TGTGCCAGCAGTTACTTCGGACTAGCGGACTACGAGCAGTACTTC.

This chain joins TRBV15 and TRBJ1-1; possible D gene TRBD1, 5 bases. The CDR3 length is 12 residues. V lost 1 base to trimming and J lost 11 bases, with 11 bases between them. Germline assignment: CDR1 LNHNV and CDR2 YYDKDF (reference sequence). Here the CDR3 reads CATSRVEGMAFF. The CDR3 region has the DNA TGTGCCACCAGCAGAGTGGAGGGGATGGCTTTCTTT.

The chain employs TRBV28 and TRBJ1-1; perhaps TRBD1 as D (6 bases). Germline loops: CDR1 MDHEN, CDR2 SYDVKM. There are 14 residues in the CDR3. The germline V and J ends were trimmed by 9 bases and 5 bases, with 19 bases remaining between them. The CDR3 nucleotides read TGTGCCAGTCGCCCGCCCCAGGGGTGGACTGAAGCTTTCTTT. This encodes CASRPPQGWTEAFF.

V usage is TRBV12-5 and J usage is TRBJ1-1; a weak D match, TRBD1 (6 bases). CDR3 size: 19 residues. Trimming shortened V by 3 bases and J by 4 bases, and 27 bases separated the two germline ends. Germline CDR1 LGHNT, CDR2 FRNRAP. The CDR3 nucleotides are TGTGCTAGTGGTTTCATTTTGTGGTCCCATATTCAGGGGAGCACTGAAGCTTTCTTT. Protein: CASGFILWSHIQGSTEAFF.